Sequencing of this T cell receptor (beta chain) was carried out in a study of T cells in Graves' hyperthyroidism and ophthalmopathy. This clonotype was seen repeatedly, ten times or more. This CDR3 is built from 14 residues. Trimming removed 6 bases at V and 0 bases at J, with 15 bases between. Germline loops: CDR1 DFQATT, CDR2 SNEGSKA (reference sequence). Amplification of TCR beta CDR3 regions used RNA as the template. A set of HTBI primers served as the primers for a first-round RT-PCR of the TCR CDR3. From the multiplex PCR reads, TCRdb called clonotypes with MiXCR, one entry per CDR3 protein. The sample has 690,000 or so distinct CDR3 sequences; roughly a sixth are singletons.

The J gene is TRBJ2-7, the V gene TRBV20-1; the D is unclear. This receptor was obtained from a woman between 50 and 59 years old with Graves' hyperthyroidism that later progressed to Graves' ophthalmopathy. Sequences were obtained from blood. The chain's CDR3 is CSASDRRSSYEQYF. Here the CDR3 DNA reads TGCAGTGCCTCAGATCGCCGTAGCTCCTACGAGCAGTACTTC.